This T cell receptor beta chain was recovered during a study of cytomegalovirus exposure and HLA in healthy donors. The PCR contained 60 Vbeta and 13 Jbeta primers. Produced via immunoSEQ multiplex PCR; TCRdb's table is partial and in-frame only. The sample contains a few hundred thousand clones, approximately 80% of which appear only once. Trimming cost V 4 bases and J 0 bases; bases outside gene matches: 5. CDR3 length: 18 residues. The germline V gene encodes CDR1 SGHNT and CDR2 YYREEE (reference sequence). Sequencing was carried out using PBMCs. This receptor was identified in a girl aged 2 to 9 in good health and CMV-seronegative. V gene TRBV5-4 combines with J gene TRBJ2-3; 16 bases match TRBD2. The CDR3 nucleotides read TGTGCCAGCAGCCCTGGGACTAGCGGGAGGGCTAGCACAGATACGCAGTATTTT. This encodes CASSPGTSGRASTDTQYF.